These 18 T cell receptor beta chains were sequenced from one sample in a study of blood T cell repertoires in COVID-19. Profiled with immunoSEQ multiplex PCR; TCRdb holds only in-frame clones, not every one. The table records a few hundred thousand clones, 70% to 90% of them present only once. The sequenced sample consisted of PBMCs or T cells enriched from blood (not recorded which). These receptors all stem from a woman between 45 and 65 years old who had recovered from COVID-19.

This clone was counted a single time. The chain's CDR3 is CASSVGTGIADTQYF. CDR3 nucleotide sequence: TGTGCCAGCAGCGTAGGGACAGGGATCGCAGATACGCAGTATTTT. The chain couples TRBV9 to TRBJ2-3; 8 nucleotides align to TRBD1. The CDR3 length is 15 residues. Looked up from germline, CDR1 is SGDLS and CDR2 is YYNGEE. With V trimmed by 0 bases and J by 4 bases, 4 bases remained unmatched.

The chain is built from TRBV9 and TRBJ2-2; 14 bases agree with TRBD2. CDR3 length: 18 residues. CDR1 and CDR2 from the germline V gene are SGDLS and YYNGEE. V trimming: 5 bases; J trimming: 5 bases; junction bases outside the gene matches: 11. The CDR3 spells CASSRLAGGLLGTGELFF. The CDR3 bases are TGTGCCAGCAGTAGACTAGCGGGAGGGCTTCTTGGGACCGGGGAGCTGTTTTTT.

The chain is built from TRBV18 and TRBJ2-2; TRBD1 might be the D (6 bases). Per the germline V gene, CDR1 is KGHSH and CDR2 is LQKENI. Trimming left V 3 bases short and J 2 bases short, with 7 bases between. This CDR3 contains 14 residues. CDR3 amino acids: CASSPGHNTGELFF. CDR3 bases: TGTGCCAGCTCACCGGGACATAACACCGGGGAGCTGTTTTTT.

The J gene is TRBJ1-2, the V gene TRBV15; D remains unclear. The V end lost 4 bases, the J end lost 4 bases, and 10 bases lay between the germline ends. The CDR3 runs to 13 residues. Germline assignment: CDR1 LNHNV and CDR2 YYDKDF (reference sequence). The CDR3 loop reads CATSTPGSYGYTF. The CDR3 DNA reads as TGTGCCACCAGCACCCCCGGGTCCTATGGCTACACCTTC.

J is TRBJ2-1 and V is TRBV2, with 10 positions matching TRBD2. This CDR3 has 15 amino acids. Per the germline V gene, CDR1 is SNHLY and CDR2 is FYNNEI. The trim removed 6 bases at V and 6 bases at J, leaving 8 bases unmatched. CDR3 nucleotide sequence: TGTGCCAGCAGGCTAGGGACTAGCGAAGGCAATGAGCAGTTCTTC. Translation gives CASRLGTSEGNEQFF.

This rearrangement joins TRBV28 to TRBJ2-5; no definite D call. The CDR3 covers 13 residues. The V gene lost 2 bases and the J gene lost 4 bases, with 8 bases spanning the gap. Germline CDR1 and CDR2: MDHEN and SYDVKM. DNA for the CDR3: TGTGCCAGCAGTTTAGCACTGCTAGAGACCCAGTACTTC. Translated, it gives CASSLALLETQYF.

The chain has TRBV12-1 and TRBJ1-2; the DNA was not used to check the table's D call, TRBD1. TRBV12-1 is an annotated pseudogene. The CDR3 is made up of 17 amino acids. CDR3 DNA: TGTGCCAGCAGCTTTTCGAGTAGGCGACAGGCAGTTTATGGCTACACCTTC. Its translation: CASSFSSRRQAVYGYTF.

This clone was seen only a few times. The chain's CDR3 is CASSLGAGGPLSEQFF. DNA for the CDR3: TGTGCCAGCAGCTTAGGAGCGGGAGGGCCGTTGAGTGAGCAGTTCTTC. The V and J genes are TRBV7-9 and TRBJ2-1, with 10 bases matching TRBD2. The CDR3 contains 16 residues. Germline V gene data show CDR1 as SEHNR and CDR2 as FQNEAQ (reference sequence). The V and J ends lost 1 base and 9 bases, in that order; junction bases with no gene match: 9.

The V call is TRBV10-3, the J call TRBJ2-3; D possibly corresponds to TRBD2 (6 bases). V shed 3 bases and J shed 1 base, with 8 bases lying between them. CDR3 length equals 14 residues. CDR1 and CDR2 (germline): ENHRY, SYGVKD. The CDR3: CAISDSGGTDTQYF. CDR3 bases: TGTGCCATCAGTGATTCGGGGGGCACAGATACGCAGTATTTT.

The CDR3 is CASSLGTPRDTGELFF. In DNA form, the CDR3 reads TGTGCCAGCAGCTTAGGTACCCCGCGGGACACCGGGGAGCTGTTTTTT. The V gene is TRBV7-3, the J gene TRBJ2-2, with D tentatively TRBD2 (5 bases). This CDR3 is built from 16 residues. Per germline, CDR1 SGHTA and CDR2 FQGTGA. Deletions cut 2 bases from V and 3 bases from J, with 13 bases between.

The rearrangement joins TRBV28 to TRBJ2-1; the match to TRBD2 covers 12 bases. Germline CDR1 and CDR2: MDHEN and SYDVKM. Trimming removed 8 bases from V and 0 bases from J; junction bases left unmatched: 5. The CDR3 spans 16 residues. In DNA form, the CDR3 reads TGTGCCAGCCGGACTAGCGGGATGTACTCCTACAATGAGCAGTTCTTC. Amino acid sequence: CASRTSGMYSYNEQFF.

The rearrangement uses TRBV12-5 and TRBJ2-3; 7 bases agree with TRBD2. With V trimmed by 5 bases and J by 5 bases, 1 base remained unmatched. Germline loops: CDR1 LGHNT, CDR2 FRNRAP. This CDR3 contains 12 residues. The CDR3 coding sequence is TGTGCTAGTGGTCCGGGGGGAGATACGCAGTATTTT. Protein: CASGPGGDTQYF.

The chain joins TRBV5-5 to TRBJ1-1; possibly TRBD1 for D (5 bases). CDR3 length: 12 residues. The V gene's germline CDR1 is SGHKS and CDR2 YYEKEE (reference sequence). V was trimmed by 4 bases and J by 11 bases, leaving 15 bases between them. The CDR3 loop is CASSRWGDRAFF. The DNA for the CDR3 is TGTGCCAGCAGCCGGTGGGGGGATAGGGCTTTCTTT.

The chain employs TRBV3-1 (or the pseudogene TRBV3-2) and TRBJ2-6; D gene uncertain. The CDR3 has 15 residues. Germline V gene lookup returns CDR1 LGHDT and CDR2 YNNKEL (reference sequence). The V end lost 1 base, the J end lost 1 base, and 5 bases lay between the germline ends. As DNA, the CDR3 is TGTGCCAGCAGCCAAGTGGCTTCTGGGGCCAACGTCCTGACTTTC. Translation: CASSQVASGANVLTF.

V gene TRBV4-2 combines with J gene TRBJ2-6; TRBD1 matches 8 bases. The V gene's germline CDR1 is LGHNA and CDR2 YNFKEQ. J was trimmed by 0 bases and V by 4 bases; bases with no gene match: 11. The CDR3 length is 19 residues. CDR3 DNA: TGTGCCAGCAGCCTCGGGACAGGAGTAGCCCTCTCTGGGGCCAACGTCCTGACTTTC. This sequence encodes CASSLGTGVALSGANVLTF.

The rearrangement uses TRBV5-1 and TRBJ2-7, with D hard to call. The CDR3 spans 15 residues. Germline V gene lookup returns CDR1 SGHRS and CDR2 YFSETQ. The germline V and J ends were trimmed by 0 bases and 1 base, with 11 bases remaining between them. The CDR3 spells CASSLELRNSYEQYF. The CDR3 nucleotides read TGCGCCAGCAGCTTGGAACTACGGAATTCCTACGAGCAGTACTTC.

This chain links TRBV28 with TRBJ1-1; D ambiguous. Germline CDR1 and CDR2: MDHEN and SYDVKM. The CDR3 has 15 amino acids. Trimming removed 5 bases from V and 5 bases from J, with 18 bases in between. The CDR3: CASSKVIRRGTEAFF. CDR3 coding DNA: TGTGCCAGCAGTAAAGTCATCAGGAGAGGGACTGAAGCTTTCTTT. The entire variable domain, with the rest obtained from reference TRBV28 and TRBJ1-1, is as follows: DVKVTQSSRYLVKRTGEKVFLECVQDMDHENMFWYRQDPGLGLRLIYFSYDVKMKEKGDIPEGYSVSREKKERFSLILESASTNQTSMYLCASSKVIRRGTEAFFGQGTRLTVV.

The chain is built from TRBV9 and TRBJ2-2, with a possible D match to TRBD2 (6 bases). Trimming took 0 bases from V and 4 from J, leaving 16 bases between them. Germline values: CDR1 SGDLS, CDR2 YYNGEE. This CDR3 region has 17 residues. This CDR3 reads CASSVAPSGRGTGELFF. CDR3 DNA sequence: TGTGCCAGCAGCGTAGCGCCGAGCGGGCGGGGCACCGGGGAGCTGTTTTTT.